The next 30 T cell receptor beta chains were all read from a single sample in a study of T cells in Graves' hyperthyroidism and ophthalmopathy. Using RNA transcripts as the source, TCR beta CDR3 regions were amplified. During a first-round RT-PCR of the TCR CDR3, the HTBI primer set was used. TCRdb re-called the multiplex PCR reads through MiXCR, storing one row per CDR3 protein. The sample holds more than 500,000 distinct CDR3 sequences, around 15% seen once. The specimen was blood. These TCRs come from a woman aged 30 to 39 with Graves' hyperthyroidism.

Regarding this clonotype: This could be a read error, since a much larger clone is one nucleotide away. The V and J genes are TRBV28 and TRBJ2-4; D gene unclear. CDR3 size: 14 residues. Germline V lookup: CDR1 MDHEN, CDR2 SYDVKM. The CDR3 loop is CASSLWDGKNIRYF. CDR3 DNA sequence: TGTGCCAGCAGTTTATGGGACGGCAAAAACATTCGGTACTTC.

This clonotype has just a few counts. V and J are TRBV6-1 and TRBJ2-1; TRBD1 matches 10 bases. This CDR3 has 15 residues. In germline, CDR1 is MNHNS, CDR2 SASEGT. Trimming at V came to 6 bases and at J to 8 bases, leaving 10 bases not matched to a gene. CDR3 nucleotide sequence: TGTGCCAGCAGACCGGGACAGGGGAGTTTCTATGAGCAGTTCTTC. It specifies CASRPGQGSFYEQFF.

This clonotype was seen at least ten times. This chain uses TRBV2 with TRBJ2-3; 13 positions agree with TRBD2. V lost 6 bases and J lost 5; bases outside the gene matches: 8. The length of the CDR3 is 16 residues. Germline V gene sequence: CDR1 SNHLY, CDR2 FYNNEI. Here the CDR3 reads CASRVTSGRDRDTQYF. Here the CDR3 DNA reads TGTGCCAGCAGAGTTACTAGCGGGAGGGATAGAGATACGCAGTATTTT.

The chain recombines TRBV6-6 with TRBJ1-1, with D tentatively TRBD1 (6 bases). CDR3 length: 14 residues. Germline CDR1 reads MNHNY; CDR2 reads SVGAGI (reference sequence). The V end was cut by 0 bases, the J end by 6 bases, with 11 bases between. CDR3 coding DNA: TGTGCCAGCAGTTACTCGCAGGGGTTGGCTGAAGCTTTCTTT. Its protein product is CASSYSQGLAEAFF.

The table lists this clonotype with a few counts. The rearrangement uses TRBV5-6 and TRBJ2-5, with TRBD2 matching over 7 bases. The CDR3 is 13 amino acids. Germline V gene lookup returns CDR1 SGHDT and CDR2 YYEEEE. V was pared by 0 bases and J by 7 bases, with 3 bases of the junction left unmatched. DNA of the CDR3: TGTGCCAGCAGCTTGGCCCCTAGCGGGACCCAGTACTTC. The encoded protein is CASSLAPSGTQYF.

This clonotype was found a few times. The chain combines TRBV7-3 with TRBJ2-1; D is uncertain. Germline V gene lookup returns CDR1 SGHTA and CDR2 FQGTGA. This CDR3 region has 13 residues. V lost 5 bases to trimming and J lost 8 bases, with 13 bases between them. The CDR3 protein is CASSTDPRDEQFF. CDR3 nucleotides: TGTGCCAGCAGCACGGACCCTCGGGATGAGCAGTTCTTC. The full variable domain, in which reference TRBV7-3 and TRBJ2-1 provide the parts outside the CDR3, is GAGVSQTPSNKVTEKGKYVELRCDPISGHTALYWYRQSLGQGPEFLIYFQGTGAADDSGLPNDRFFAVRPEGSVSTLKIQRTERGDSAVYLCASSTDPRDEQFFGPGTRLTVL.

The sample holds a few counts of this clonotype. The chain couples TRBV20-1 to TRBJ1-5; TRBD1 agrees at 8 bases. This CDR3 region has 16 residues. V lost 3 bases, J lost 4 bases, and 11 bases stayed unmatched. Germline CDR1 and CDR2: DFQATT and SNEGSKA (reference sequence). In nucleotides, the CDR3 is TGCAGTGCTAGTTTACTGCAGGGGGCGTGGAATCAGCCCCAGCATTTT. The encoded protein is CSASLLQGAWNQPQHF.

Only a few counts were recorded for this clonotype. This chain links TRBV28 with TRBJ1-6; D call uncertain. CDR1 is MDHEN, CDR2 SYDVKM, per germline. The CDR3 spans 14 residues. V dropped 6 bases and J dropped 7 bases, with 13 bases sitting between them. The CDR3 reads CASRIGRPNSPLHF. DNA for the CDR3: TGTGCCAGCAGGATCGGGAGACCCAATTCACCCCTCCACTTT.

This clonotype was seen repeatedly, ten times or more. This chain links TRBV28 with TRBJ1-6, with a possible D match to TRBD1 (5 bases). Germline V gives CDR1 MDHEN, CDR2 SYDVKM. The CDR3 covers 14 residues. Deletions cut 6 bases from V and 5 bases from J, with 11 bases between. Here the CDR3 reads CASSLEGHNSPLHF. The CDR3 nucleotides read TGTGCCAGCAGCCTAGAGGGGCATAATTCACCCCTCCACTTT.

The rearrangement joins TRBV6-1 to TRBJ1-2, with D unclear. In germline, CDR1 is MNHNS, CDR2 SASEGT. This CDR3 contains 12 residues. Trimming shortened V by 6 bases and J by 3 bases, and 8 bases separated the two germline ends. The DNA for the CDR3 is TGTGCCAGCAGCAACACAGACTATGGCTACACCTTC. Its protein is CASSNTDYGYTF.

This clonotype was seen a handful of times. This chain joins TRBV20-1 and TRBJ1-1, with TRBD1 as a possible D gene (5 bases). This CDR3 contains 13 residues. The germline CDR1 and CDR2 sequences are DFQATT and SNEGSKA (reference sequence). V dropped 0 bases and J dropped 5 bases, with 10 bases sitting between them. The CDR3 DNA follows: TGCAGTGCTAGAGAGCCTGGGGGGACTGAAGCTTTCTTT. Translating it yields CSAREPGGTEAFF.

The chain recombines TRBV7-8 with TRBJ1-5, with 9 bases that match TRBD1. Germline CDR1 is SGHVS and CDR2 is FQNEAQ. The CDR3 loop spans 16 amino acids. Trimming removed 4 bases from V and 3 bases from J; junction bases left unmatched: 7. CDR3 sequence reads: CASSSDRGTFNQPQHF. The CDR3 nucleotides read TGTGCCAGCAGCTCAGACAGGGGGACTTTCAATCAGCCCCAGCATTTT.

This chain uses TRBV20-1 with TRBJ2-7; 13 positions match TRBD2. Germline assignment: CDR1 DFQATT and CDR2 SNEGSKA (reference sequence). This CDR3 region has 19 residues. The J segment lost 3 bases and the V segment lost 2 bases, leaving 16 bases of the junction unmatched. The CDR3 sequence: CSARRSGLAGVQVGYEQYF. CDR3 bases: TGCAGTGCTAGAAGGAGCGGACTAGCGGGAGTTCAAGTAGGCTACGAGCAGTACTTC.

This clonotype was seen only a few times. The chain couples TRBV7-2 to TRBJ2-6; D possibly corresponds to TRBD2 (5 bases). Looked up from germline, CDR1 is SGHTA and CDR2 is FQGNSA. Trimming left V 6 bases short and J 2 bases short, with 14 bases between. CDR3 size: 16 residues. DNA for the CDR3: TGTGCCAGCAGGGTTGGAGACTATGCTGGGGCCAACGTCCTGACTTTC. Residues: CASRVGDYAGANVLTF.

This clonotype was detected only a few times. V is TRBV11-2 and J is TRBJ1-3; the match to TRBD1 covers 9 bases. CDR1 and CDR2 from the germline V gene are SGHAT and FQNNGV. Losses at the gene ends were 2 bases for V and 3 bases for J; bases not matched to a gene: 17. The length of the CDR3 is 20 residues. DNA of the CDR3: TGTGCCAGCAGCTTATCTCCGTGGAAAGGGACAGGGAAGGTTGGAAACACCATATATTTT. This encodes CASSLSPWKGTGKVGNTIYF.

This clonotype has more than one count but fewer than ten. V is TRBV6-2 or TRBV6-3 and J is TRBJ2-2; 9 bases match TRBD1. CDR1 MNHEY and CDR2 SVGEGT come from the germline V gene. J was trimmed by 5 bases and V by 1 base; bases with no gene match: 2. The CDR3 has 15 residues. In DNA form, the CDR3 reads TGTGCCAGCAGTTACTTGACAGGGGGTACCGGGGAGCTGTTTTTT. Translation gives CASSYLTGGTGELFF.

This clonotype was seen many times. The chain has TRBV7-9 and TRBJ2-1; no reliable D call. Germline V gene sequence: CDR1 SEHNR, CDR2 FQNEAQ (reference sequence). Trimming shortened V by 2 bases and J by 9 bases, and 11 bases separated the two germline ends. The CDR3 is 13 residues long. This chain's CDR3 is CASSLTALGEQFF. Here the CDR3 DNA reads TGTGCCAGCAGCTTAACGGCTTTAGGTGAGCAGTTCTTC.

This clonotype has at least ten counts. This sequence joins TRBV12-3 or TRBV12-4 and TRBJ2-7; 9 nucleotides match TRBD2. The V segment lost 7 bases and the J segment 4 bases; nucleotides outside the gene matches: 8. There are 14 residues in the CDR3. In nucleotides, the CDR3 is TGTGCCAGCACCCCCCTAGCGGGGAGTTACGAGCAGTACTTC. Encoded protein: CASTPLAGSYEQYF.

This clonotype was counted only a few times. The chain is built from TRBV27 and TRBJ2-7, with 7 nucleotides matching TRBD2. Per the germline V gene, CDR1 is MNHEY and CDR2 is SMNVEV (reference sequence). Germline trimming cut 4 bases from V and 4 bases from J; bases unmatched to any gene: 10. The CDR3 contains 15 residues. CDR3 protein: CASSSLEGGKYEQYF. The CDR3, as DNA: TGTGCCAGCAGTTCCCTTGAGGGAGGGAAGTACGAGCAGTACTTC.

This chain joins TRBV20-1 and TRBJ2-7, with 8 bases lining up with TRBD2. The CDR3 length is 15 residues. V shed 1 base, J shed 1 base, and the junction held 6 bases outside the gene matches. Germline assignment: CDR1 DFQATT and CDR2 SNEGSKA (reference sequence). CDR3 region: CSARATGGISYEQYF. CDR3 nucleotides: TGCAGTGCTAGAGCCACGGGAGGGATTTCCTACGAGCAGTACTTC.

The genes are TRBV5-1 and TRBJ2-1, with 7 positions matching TRBD1. The CDR3 covers 15 residues. Germline CDR1 and CDR2: SGHRS and YFSETQ. The V and J ends lost 5 bases and 4 bases, in that order; junction bases with no gene match: 9. CDR3 bases: TGCGCCAGCAGTTTTACCGGGACAGATTACAATGAGCAGTTCTTC. The encoded protein is CASSFTGTDYNEQFF.

This chain connects TRBV20-1 to TRBJ2-7; D perhaps matches TRBD2 (6 bases). V was cut by 4 bases and J by 0 bases, with 13 bases left in between. The CDR3 totals 14 residues. Looked up from germline, CDR1 is DFQATT and CDR2 is SNEGSKA (reference sequence). The CDR3 spells CSATSLASSYEQYF. The CDR3 coding sequence is TGCAGTGCTACCTCTCTAGCGTCCTCCTACGAGCAGTACTTC.

This clonotype was picked up many times. J is TRBJ2-7 and V is TRBV20-1, with D hard to call. The CDR3 is 11 residues long. The V gene's germline CDR1 is DFQATT and CDR2 SNEGSKA (reference sequence). Deletions cut 6 bases from V and 5 bases from J, with 11 bases between. CDR3 protein: CSATIRDEQYF. In DNA form, the CDR3 reads TGCAGTGCCACCATACGGGACGAGCAGTACTTC.

There are many counts of this clonotype. V and J are TRBV11-2 and TRBJ2-7; the D is unclear. This CDR3 comprises 13 residues. V lost 3 bases and J lost 2, with 8 bases in between. The germline V gene encodes CDR1 SGHAT and CDR2 FQNNGV. The CDR3 DNA reads TGTGCCAGCAGCTTCTCGGAGACCTACGAGCAGTACTTC. It yields the protein CASSFSETYEQYF.

The genes are TRBV3-1 and TRBJ2-1; no clear D. Germline V gives CDR1 LGHDT, CDR2 YNNKEL (reference sequence). The CDR3 contains 16 residues. Trimming cost V 0 bases and J 3 bases, with 12 bases left between them. CDR3 in DNA: TGTGCCAGCAGCCAAGATCCAGCGCCCTTCTACAATGAGCAGTTCTTC. Translating it yields CASSQDPAPFYNEQFF.

V and J are TRBV2 and TRBJ2-3, with 9 nucleotides matching TRBD2. J lost 2 bases, V lost 7 bases, and 7 bases had no gene match. The CDR3 has 15 amino acids. Looked up from germline, CDR1 is SNHLY and CDR2 is FYNNEI. CDR3 protein: CASTLTSGYTDTQYF. The DNA of the CDR3 is TGTGCCAGCACCCTAACTAGCGGGTACACAGATACGCAGTATTTT.

This clonotype has ten or more counts. This chain connects TRBV20-1 to TRBJ2-5; 8 bases match TRBD2. CDR3 size: 13 residues. Germline loops: CDR1 DFQATT, CDR2 SNEGSKA (reference sequence). Trimming at V came to 1 base and at J to 11 bases, leaving 9 bases not matched to a gene. CDR3 amino acids: CSARVGGTRSQYF. For the CDR3, the DNA is TGCAGTGCTAGAGTTGGAGGGACTAGATCACAGTACTTC.

Many counts were recorded for this clonotype. This sequence joins TRBV9 and TRBJ2-7, with 9 bases matching TRBD1. CDR3 length: 14 residues. Germline loops: CDR1 SGDLS, CDR2 YYNGEE. V was clipped by 3 bases and J by 6 bases; unmatched bases: 7. In DNA form, the CDR3 reads TGTGCCAGCAGCGGCGGACAGGGGACACGCGAGCAGTACTTC. It yields the protein CASSGGQGTREQYF.

The CDR3 DNA reads as TGTGCCGGGGCAGGGGATAGCGAAAAACTGTTTTTT. It codes for CAGAGDSEKLFF. J is TRBJ1-4 and V is TRBV30, with a possible D match to TRBD1 (6 bases). CDR3 length: 12 residues. Trimming stripped 8 bases from V and 8 bases from J, with 15 bases between. Germline V gives CDR1 GTSNPN, CDR2 SVGIG (reference sequence).

The chain uses TRBV28 and TRBJ1-2; 7 bases fit TRBD1. The CDR3 is 12 residues long. V gave up 3 bases and J gave up 7 bases; unmatched junction bases: 2. Germline assignment: CDR1 MDHEN and CDR2 SYDVKM. The CDR3 sequence: CASSLQGVGYTF. The CDR3 DNA reads TGTGCCAGCAGTTTGCAGGGGGTTGGCTACACCTTC.